In its sample, the clone carrying this TCR beta chain was seen many times. This record comes from a study of T cells in Graves' hyperthyroidism and ophthalmopathy. CDR3 length equals 13 residues. CDR1 and CDR2 (germline): SEHNR, FQNEAQ (reference sequence). The germline V and J ends were trimmed by 2 bases and 3 bases, with 7 bases remaining between them. The source material, RNA transcripts, was used to amplify TCR beta CDR3 regions. With the HTBI primer set, the TCR CDR3 went through a first round of RT-PCR. TCRdb reprocessed the multiplex PCR reads with MiXCR, giving one entry per CDR3 protein. The data hold hundreds of thousands of distinct CDR3 sequences, with about half observed a single time.

The origin of this receptor is a woman aged 18-35 years with Graves' hyperthyroidism. The gene calls are TRBV7-9 and TRBJ1-2, with a tentative D call TRBD1 (5 bases). Sequences were obtained from peripheral blood or thyroid tissue (not recorded which). CDR3 amino acids: CASSLSRDYGYTF. The DNA of the CDR3 is TGTGCCAGCAGCTTAAGCAGGGACTATGGCTACACCTTC. Together with reference TRBV7-9 and TRBJ1-2, the CDR3 gives the full variable domain: DTGVSQNPRHKITKRGQNVTFRCDPISEHNRLYWYRQTLGQGPEFLTYFQNEAQLEKSRLLSDRFSAERPKGSFSTLEIQRTEQGDSAMYLCASSLSRDYGYTFGSGTRLTVV.